This TCR beta chain was observed in a study of cytomegalovirus exposure and HLA in healthy donors. Healthy bone marrow donors made up the donor group. This CDR3 region has 15 residues. Germline CDR1 reads MGHDK; CDR2 reads SYGVNS. The trim removed 3 bases at V and 4 bases at J, leaving 8 bases unmatched. The count of this clone is one. The primer mix had 60 Vbeta and 13 Jbeta primers. Sequencing used immunoSEQ multiplex PCR; TCRdb keeps in-frame clones, though not all of them. The sample records approximately 81,000 clones, less than 85% being singletons. The TCR originated in a woman aged 45-59 years in good health and CMV-seronegative. This rearrangement joins TRBV25-1 to TRBJ1-2, with TRBD1 matching 7 bases. The sequenced material came from PBMCs. CDR3 DNA sequence: TGTGCCAGCAGTGAGACAGGGCTTAGAAGCTATGGCTACACCTTC. As protein: CASSETGLRSYGYTF.